This T cell receptor beta chain comes out of a study of metastatic and nonmetastatic thyroid tumors (dated by TCRdb to about 2020). General notes on the study: The researchers compared repertoires between peripheral blood samples and tumor or nodule tissue samples from patients with malignant or benign thyroid disease. Broader findings and caveats from the paper: TCR beta diversity was reported as significantly higher in malignant tumors than in benign nodules, in both blood and tumor samples.

Library construction relied on PCR. TCRdb shows the sequencer as Illumina HiSeq 4000. The TCR beta-chain CDR3 region of each patient was profiled by high-throughput sequencing. The published analysis was carried out like this. The researchers built a classifier to tell apart papillary thyroid cancer patients with distant metastasis, based on CDR3 differences among clinicopathological groups. The Shannon index was used to assess repertoire diversity, and the Morisita-Horn index was used to assess tumor-blood repertoire similarity. The public reads were reanalyzed by TCRdb: fastp trimming at Q25, MiXCR alignment, in-frame beta chains only. These V and J calls originate from TCRdb's pipeline instead of the authors' own analysis. The sample table records roughly 25,000 clones; around 26% of these occur just once. Together, the top ten hold around 16% of the sample. This clone registers as medium-sized (0.01 to 0.1%) within its sample. Its antigen is still unknown. Base qualities are not provided; no much larger clone lies one nucleotide away.

No treatment had been received by any patient before thyroid surgery. Patient clinical samples collected from the early 2010s to the late 2010s were retrospectively analysed using T-cell receptor beta sequencing. The CDR3, from cysteine to phenylalanine, totals 18 residues. Of the read, only the CDR3 DNA is kept; its 54 bases are in frame from base 1. From V the trimming removes 7 bases and from J it removes 4 bases, while the gene matches leave 17 bases of the junction unaccounted for. Recombination linked TRBV6-7 to TRBJ2-7, with 12 central nucleotides matching TRBD2. TRBV6-7 qualifies as an ORF whose function is uncertain. The sequence came from a male donor with papillary thyroid cancer or a benign thyroid nodule (not recorded which). Some clones in this sample may be carry-over from other donors' samples. The sequenced sample consisted of blood. The CDR3 reads CASIPERLAGGPVYEQYF. The DNA sequence is as follows: TGTGCCAGCATCCCCGAGCGGCTAGCGGGAGGGCCGGTATACGAGCAGTACTTC.